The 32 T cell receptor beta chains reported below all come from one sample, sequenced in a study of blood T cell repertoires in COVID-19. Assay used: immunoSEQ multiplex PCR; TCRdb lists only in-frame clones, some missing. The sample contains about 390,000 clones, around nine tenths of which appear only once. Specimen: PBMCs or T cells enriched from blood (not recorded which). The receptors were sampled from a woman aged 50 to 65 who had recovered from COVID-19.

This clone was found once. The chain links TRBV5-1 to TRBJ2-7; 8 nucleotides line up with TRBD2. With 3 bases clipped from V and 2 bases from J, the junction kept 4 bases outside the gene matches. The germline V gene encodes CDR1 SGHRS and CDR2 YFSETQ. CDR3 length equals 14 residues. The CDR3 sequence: CASSSSSGTYEQYF. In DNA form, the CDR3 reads TGCGCCAGCAGCTCAAGTAGCGGGACCTACGAGCAGTACTTC.

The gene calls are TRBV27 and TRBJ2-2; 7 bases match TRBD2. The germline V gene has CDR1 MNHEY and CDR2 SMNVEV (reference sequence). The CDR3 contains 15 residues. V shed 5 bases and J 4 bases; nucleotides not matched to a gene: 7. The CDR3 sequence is CASSVSWGGTGELFF. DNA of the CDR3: TGTGCCAGCAGTGTGAGTTGGGGGGGCACCGGGGAGCTGTTTTTT.

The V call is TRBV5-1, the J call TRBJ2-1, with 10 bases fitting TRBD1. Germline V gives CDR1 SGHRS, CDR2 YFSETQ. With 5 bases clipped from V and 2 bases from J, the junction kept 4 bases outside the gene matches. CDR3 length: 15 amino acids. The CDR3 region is CASSTGTGAYNEQFF. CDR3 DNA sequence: TGCGCCAGCAGTACCGGGACAGGGGCCTACAATGAGCAGTTCTTC.

The CDR3 reads CASSISVSQPQHF. CDR3 in DNA: TGTGCCAGTAGTATATCTGTGTCCCAGCCCCAGCATTTT. The V call is TRBV19, the J call TRBJ1-5; D unresolved. The V gene's germline CDR1 is LNHDA and CDR2 SQIVND (reference sequence). Trimming cost V 2 bases and J 7 bases, with 9 bases left between them. The CDR3 totals 13 residues.

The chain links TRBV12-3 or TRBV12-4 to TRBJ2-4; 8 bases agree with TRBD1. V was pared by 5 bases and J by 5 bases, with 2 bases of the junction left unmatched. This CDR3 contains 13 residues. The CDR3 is CASSGQGQNIQYF. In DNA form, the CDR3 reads TGTGCCAGCAGTGGACAGGGCCAAAACATTCAGTACTTC.

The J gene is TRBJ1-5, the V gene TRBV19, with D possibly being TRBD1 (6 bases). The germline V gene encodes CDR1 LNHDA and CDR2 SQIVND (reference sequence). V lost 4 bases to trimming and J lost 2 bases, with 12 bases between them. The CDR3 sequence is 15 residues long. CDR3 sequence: CASSRGQGGNQPQHF. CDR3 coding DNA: TGTGCCAGTAGTAGGGGGCAGGGTGGCAATCAGCCCCAGCATTTT. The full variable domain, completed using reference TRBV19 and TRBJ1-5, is DGGITQSPKYLFRKEGQNVTLSCEQNLNHDAMYWYRQDPGQGLRLIYYSQIVNDFQKGDIAEGYSVSREKKESFPLTVTSAQKNPTAFYLCASSRGQGGNQPQHFGDGTRLSIL.

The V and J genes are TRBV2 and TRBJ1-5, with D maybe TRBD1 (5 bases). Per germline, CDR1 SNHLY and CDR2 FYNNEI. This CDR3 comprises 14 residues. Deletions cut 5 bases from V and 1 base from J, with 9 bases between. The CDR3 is CASSWTTSNQPQHF. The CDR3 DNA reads TGTGCCAGCAGTTGGACAACGAGCAATCAGCCCCAGCATTTT.

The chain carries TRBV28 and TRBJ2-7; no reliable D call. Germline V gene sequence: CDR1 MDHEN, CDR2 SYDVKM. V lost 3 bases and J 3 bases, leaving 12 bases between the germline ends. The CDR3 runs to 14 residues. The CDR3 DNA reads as TGTGCCAGCAGTTTGATCGCCAGGCTCTACGAGCAGTACTTC. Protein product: CASSLIARLYEQYF. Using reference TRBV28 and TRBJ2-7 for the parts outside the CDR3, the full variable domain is DVKVTQSSRYLVKRTGEKVFLECVQDMDHENMFWYRQDPGLGLRLIYFSYDVKMKEKGDIPEGYSVSREKKERFSLILESASTNQTSMYLCASSLIARLYEQYFGPGTRLTVT.

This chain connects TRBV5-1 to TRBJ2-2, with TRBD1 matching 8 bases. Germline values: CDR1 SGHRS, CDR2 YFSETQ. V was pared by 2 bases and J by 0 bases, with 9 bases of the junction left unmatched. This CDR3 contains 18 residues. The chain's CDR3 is CASSLGFPGQANTGELFF. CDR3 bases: TGCGCCAGCAGCTTAGGATTTCCGGGACAGGCGAACACCGGGGAGCTGTTTTTT.

The CDR3 loop is CATSRDTSGRTYEQYF. In DNA, the CDR3 is TGTGCCACCAGCAGAGATACTAGCGGAAGAACCTACGAGCAGTACTTC. This chain links TRBV15 with TRBJ2-7; 8 nucleotides align to TRBD2. CDR1 and CDR2 (germline): LNHNV, YYDKDF (reference sequence). The V gene end was trimmed by 0 bases and the J gene end by 2 bases; junction bases not matched to a gene: 6. The CDR3 is 16 residues long.

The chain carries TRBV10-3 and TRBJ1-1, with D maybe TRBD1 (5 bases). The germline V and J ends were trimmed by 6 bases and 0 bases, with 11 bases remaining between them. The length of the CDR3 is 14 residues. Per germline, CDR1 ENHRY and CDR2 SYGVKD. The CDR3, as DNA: TGTGCCATCAGGGAGGACACAATGAACACTGAAGCTTTCTTT. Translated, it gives CAIREDTMNTEAFF.

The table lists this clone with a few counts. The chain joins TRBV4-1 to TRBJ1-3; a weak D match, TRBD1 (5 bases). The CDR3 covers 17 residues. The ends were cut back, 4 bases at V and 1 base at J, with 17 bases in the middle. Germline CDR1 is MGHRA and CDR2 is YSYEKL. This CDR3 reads CASSRTGGNFSGNTIYF. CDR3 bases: TGCGCCAGCAGCCGAACAGGCGGAAACTTTTCTGGAAACACCATATATTTT.

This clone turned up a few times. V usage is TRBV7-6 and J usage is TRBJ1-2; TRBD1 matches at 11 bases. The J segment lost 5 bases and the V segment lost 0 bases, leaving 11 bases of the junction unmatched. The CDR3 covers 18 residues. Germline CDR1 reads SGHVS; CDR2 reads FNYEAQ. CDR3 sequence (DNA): TGTGCCAGCAGCTTAGCGGGGGACAGGGGGTACCTACATTATGGCTACACCTTC. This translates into CASSLAGDRGYLHYGYTF.

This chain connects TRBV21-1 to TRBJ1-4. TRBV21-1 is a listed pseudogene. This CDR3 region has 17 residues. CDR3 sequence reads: CASSSGEWLSANEKLFF. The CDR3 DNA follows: TGTGCCAGCAGTTCCGGTGAGTGGTTGTCGGCTAATGAAAAACTGTTTTTT.

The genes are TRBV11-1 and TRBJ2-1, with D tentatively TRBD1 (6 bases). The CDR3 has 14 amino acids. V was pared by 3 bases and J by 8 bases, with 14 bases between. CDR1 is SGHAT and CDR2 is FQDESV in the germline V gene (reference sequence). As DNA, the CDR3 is TGTGCCAGCAGCTTCGGGGATTACAGGGATGAGCAGTTCTTC. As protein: CASSFGDYRDEQFF.

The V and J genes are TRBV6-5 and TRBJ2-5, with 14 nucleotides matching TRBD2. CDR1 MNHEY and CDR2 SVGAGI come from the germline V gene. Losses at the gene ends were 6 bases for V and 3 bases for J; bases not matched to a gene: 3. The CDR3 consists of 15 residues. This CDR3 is CASRGTSGGEETQYF. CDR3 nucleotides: TGTGCCAGCAGGGGGACTAGCGGGGGAGAAGAGACCCAGTACTTC.

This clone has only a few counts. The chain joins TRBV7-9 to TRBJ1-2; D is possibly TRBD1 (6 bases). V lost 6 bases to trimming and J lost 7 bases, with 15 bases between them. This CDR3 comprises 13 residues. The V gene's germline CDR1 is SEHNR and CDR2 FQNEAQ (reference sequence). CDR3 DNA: TGTGCCAGCAGTAAGGGGGAGACGGGTGGCTACACCTTC. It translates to CASSKGETGGYTF.

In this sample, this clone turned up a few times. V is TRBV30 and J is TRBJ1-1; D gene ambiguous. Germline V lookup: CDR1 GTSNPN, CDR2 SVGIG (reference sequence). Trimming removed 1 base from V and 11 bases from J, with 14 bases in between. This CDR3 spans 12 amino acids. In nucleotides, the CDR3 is TGTGCCTGGAGTGCGAGCACGAGGCGGGCTTTCTTT. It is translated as CAWSASTRRAFF. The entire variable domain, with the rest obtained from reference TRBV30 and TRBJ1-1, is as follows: SQTIHQWPATLVQPVGSPLSLECTVEGTSNPNLYWYRQAAGRGLQLLFYSVGIGQISSEVPQNLSASRPQDRQFILSSKKLLLSDSGFYLCAWSASTRRAFFGQGTRLTVV.

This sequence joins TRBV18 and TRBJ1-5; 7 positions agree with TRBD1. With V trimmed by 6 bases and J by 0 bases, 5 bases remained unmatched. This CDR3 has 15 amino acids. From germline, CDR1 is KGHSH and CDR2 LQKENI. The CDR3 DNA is TGTGCCAGCTCCTTGGGACAGCTTAGCAATCAGCCCCAGCATTTT. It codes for CASSLGQLSNQPQHF.

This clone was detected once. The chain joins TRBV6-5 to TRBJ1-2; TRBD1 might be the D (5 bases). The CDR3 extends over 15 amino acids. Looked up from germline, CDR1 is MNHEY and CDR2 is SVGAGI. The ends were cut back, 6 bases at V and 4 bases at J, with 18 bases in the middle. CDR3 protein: CASSIGTPRGYGYTF. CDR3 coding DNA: TGTGCCAGCAGCATCGGGACTCCGAGGGGCTATGGCTACACCTTC.

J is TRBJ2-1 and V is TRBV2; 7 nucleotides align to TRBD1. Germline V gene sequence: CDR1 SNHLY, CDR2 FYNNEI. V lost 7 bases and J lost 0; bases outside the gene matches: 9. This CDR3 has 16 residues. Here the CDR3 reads CASKRSGGGSYNEQFF. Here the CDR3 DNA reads TGTGCCAGCAAGAGGTCAGGGGGTGGCTCCTACAATGAGCAGTTCTTC.

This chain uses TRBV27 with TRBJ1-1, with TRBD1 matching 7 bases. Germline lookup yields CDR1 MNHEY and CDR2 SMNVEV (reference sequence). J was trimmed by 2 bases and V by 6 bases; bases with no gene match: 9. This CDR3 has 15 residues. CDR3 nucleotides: TGTGCCAGCAGGAGAGGGGGCGCGGGTAACACTGAAGCTTTCTTT. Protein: CASRRGGAGNTEAFF.

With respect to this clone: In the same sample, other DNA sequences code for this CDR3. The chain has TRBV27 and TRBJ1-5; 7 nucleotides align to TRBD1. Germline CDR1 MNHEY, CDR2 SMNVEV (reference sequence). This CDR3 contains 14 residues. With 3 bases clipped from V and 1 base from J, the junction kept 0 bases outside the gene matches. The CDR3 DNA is TGTGCCAGCAGTTTGGGACAGAGCAATCAGCCCCAGCATTTT. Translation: CASSLGQSNQPQHF.

CDR3 nucleotide sequence: TGTGCCAGCAGTACGGGGACTAGCGTTAGCACAGATACGCAGTATTTT. Amino acids: CASSTGTSVSTDTQYF. V and J are TRBV2 and TRBJ2-3, with 10 bases matching TRBD2. From germline, CDR1 is SNHLY and CDR2 FYNNEI. J lost 0 bases, V lost 5 bases, and 5 bases had no gene match. The CDR3 consists of 16 residues.

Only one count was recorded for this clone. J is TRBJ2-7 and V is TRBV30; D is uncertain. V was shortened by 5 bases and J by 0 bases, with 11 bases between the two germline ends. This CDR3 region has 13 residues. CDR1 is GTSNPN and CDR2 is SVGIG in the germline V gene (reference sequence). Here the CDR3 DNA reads TGTGCCTGGGGTATGGGCAGCTCCTACGAGCAGTACTTC. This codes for CAWGMGSSYEQYF.

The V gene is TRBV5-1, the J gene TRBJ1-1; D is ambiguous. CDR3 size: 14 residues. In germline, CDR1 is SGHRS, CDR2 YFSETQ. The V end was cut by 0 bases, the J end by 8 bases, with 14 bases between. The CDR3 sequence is CASSLDGSLREAFF. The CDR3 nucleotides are TGCGCCAGCAGCTTGGATGGCTCCTTGAGGGAAGCTTTCTTT.

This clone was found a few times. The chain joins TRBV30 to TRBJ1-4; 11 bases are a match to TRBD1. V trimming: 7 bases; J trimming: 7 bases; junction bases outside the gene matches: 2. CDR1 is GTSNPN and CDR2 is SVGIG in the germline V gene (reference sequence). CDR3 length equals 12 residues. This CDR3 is CAYGTGGEKLFF. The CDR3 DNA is TGTGCCTACGGGACAGGGGGTGAAAAACTGTTTTTT.

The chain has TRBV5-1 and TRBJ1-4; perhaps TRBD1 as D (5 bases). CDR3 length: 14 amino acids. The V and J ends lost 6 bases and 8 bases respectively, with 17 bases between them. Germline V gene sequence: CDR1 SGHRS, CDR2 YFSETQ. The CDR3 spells CASTPGTTGEKLFF. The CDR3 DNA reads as TGCGCCAGCACGCCCGGGACTACGGGCGAAAAACTGTTTTTT.

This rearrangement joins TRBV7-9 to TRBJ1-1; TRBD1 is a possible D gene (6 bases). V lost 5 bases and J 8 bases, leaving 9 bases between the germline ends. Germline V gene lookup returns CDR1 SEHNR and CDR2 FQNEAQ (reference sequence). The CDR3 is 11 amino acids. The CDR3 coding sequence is TGTGCCAGCAGCCATGACAGGGAAGCTTTCTTT. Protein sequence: CASSHDREAFF.

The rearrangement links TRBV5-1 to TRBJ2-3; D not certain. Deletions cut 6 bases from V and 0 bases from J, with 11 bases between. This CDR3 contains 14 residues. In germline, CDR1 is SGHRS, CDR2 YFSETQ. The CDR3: CASNSPDSTDTQYF. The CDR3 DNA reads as TGCGCCAGCAATTCGCCAGATAGCACAGATACGCAGTATTTT.

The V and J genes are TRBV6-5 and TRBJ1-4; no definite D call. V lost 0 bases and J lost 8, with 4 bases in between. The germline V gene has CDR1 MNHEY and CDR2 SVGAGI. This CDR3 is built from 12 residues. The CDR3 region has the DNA TGTGCCAGCAGTTACTCCTCGGAAAAACTGTTTTTT. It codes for CASSYSSEKLFF.

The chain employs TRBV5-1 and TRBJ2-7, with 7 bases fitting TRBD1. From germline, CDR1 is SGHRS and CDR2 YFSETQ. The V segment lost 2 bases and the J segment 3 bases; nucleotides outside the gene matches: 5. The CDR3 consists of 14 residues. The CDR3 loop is CASSFQGDDYEQYF. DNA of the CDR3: TGCGCCAGCAGCTTTCAGGGGGATGACTACGAGCAGTACTTC.